This TCR beta chain was documented in a study of shared clonotypes between healthy human individuals. Study-level background: In total, the donors were a couple of women and a few men aged 18 to 49.

CD45RO-negative, CCR7-positively selected cells formed the naive CD8 fraction, excluding terminally differentiated effector memory CD45RA+ cells. Researchers ran the assay at a deep level. Sequencing was performed with immunoSEQ multiplex PCR; in TCRdb, only in-frame clones are kept and a portion is missing. The table shows 2 million to 2.5 million clones, with about 93% occurring only once. The germline V gene encodes CDR1 MDHEN and CDR2 SYDVKM. Trimming at V came to 6 bases and at J to 3 bases, leaving 5 bases not matched to a gene. This CDR3 has 13 residues. Sequenced input: naive CD8+ T cells from PBMCs. This receptor was obtained from a man between 18 and 29 years old in good health. Some clones in this sample may be carry-over from other donors' samples. The chain couples TRBV28 to TRBJ2-7; 7 bases map to TRBD1. Here the CDR3 reads CASSTGEYYEQYF. The CDR3, as DNA: TGTGCCAGCAGCACAGGGGAATACTACGAGCAGTACTTC.